Listed below are T cell receptor beta chains from one sample, sequenced in a study of shared clonotypes between healthy human individuals. Assay used: immunoSEQ multiplex PCR; TCRdb lists only in-frame clones, some missing. Among millions of clones, just over 90% were seen once, and the ten largest hold over 0.12%. Sequenced material: naive CD4+ T cells sorted from blood. The origin of the receptors is a man aged 18 to 30 in good health. Both conserved end residues are part of each CDR3. D genes are given only for firm matches. Clone size appears in some rows only: once, few, many, or a class for an expanded clone.

d_gene: TRBD1; v_gene: TRBV27; j_gene: TRBJ2-1; abundance: once; CDR3nt: TGTGCCAGCGAACCCTTGGGACAGGAGTTCTTC; CDR3aa: CASEPLGQEFF
d_gene: TRBD1; v_gene: TRBV18; j_gene: TRBJ1-5; abundance: NA; CDR3nt: TGTGCCAGCTCACCGAGCGTAGGCCAGGGGGTAGGTCAGCCCCAGCATTTT; CDR3aa: CASSPSVGQGVGQPQHF
d_gene: TRBD1; v_gene: TRBV10-3; j_gene: TRBJ2-5; abundance: few; CDR3nt: TGTGCCGCAAGAACAGGGGGTCAAGAGACCCAGTACTTC; CDR3aa: CAARTGGQETQYF
d_gene: TRBD1; v_gene: TRBV7-9; j_gene: TRBJ1-4; abundance: NA; CDR3nt: TGTGCCAGCAGCTATGGCAGGGGGAACGAAAAACTGTTTTTT; CDR3aa: CASSYGRGNEKLFF
d_gene: TRBD1; v_gene: TRBV30; j_gene: TRBJ1-1; abundance: NA; CDR3nt: TGTGCCTGGAGTGCCAGGGGGCTGGGTACTGAAGCTTTCTTT; CDR3aa: CAWSARGLGTEAFF
d_gene: NA; v_gene: TRBV5-1; j_gene: TRBJ2-1; abundance: NA; CDR3nt: TGCGCCAGCAGTAAAGGGCCGGACAATGAGCAGTTCTTC; CDR3aa: CASSKGPDNEQFF
d_gene: NA; v_gene: TRBV7-2; j_gene: TRBJ1-4; abundance: NA; CDR3nt: TGTGCCAGCAGCTTAAGGGCCCCTGAAAAACTGTTTTTT; CDR3aa: CASSLRAPEKLFF
d_gene: NA; v_gene: TRBV19; j_gene: TRBJ2-4; abundance: NA; CDR3nt: TGTGCCAGTAGTATAGAATTGAGAGGAAACATTCAGTACTTC; CDR3aa: CASSIELRGNIQYF
d_gene: NA; v_gene: TRBV4-2; j_gene: TRBJ1-6; abundance: NA; CDR3nt: TGTGCCAGCAGCCAAGGAGCGCAGAGCTCCTATAATTCACCCCTCCACTTT; CDR3aa: CASSQGAQSSYNSPLHF
d_gene: NA; v_gene: TRBV29-1; j_gene: TRBJ2-6; abundance: NA; CDR3nt: TGCAGCGTTGACAGGTCTGGGGCCAACGTCCTGACTTTC; CDR3aa: CSVDRSGANVLTF
d_gene: NA; v_gene: TRBV7-2; j_gene: TRBJ2-7; abundance: NA; CDR3nt: TGTGCCAGCAGCAGGGACCACTACGAGCAGTACTTC; CDR3aa: CASSRDHYEQYF
d_gene: TRBD2; v_gene: TRBV14; j_gene: TRBJ2-1; abundance: once; CDR3nt: TGTGCCAGCAGCCAAGGACTAGCGGGGGGGAATGAGCAGTTCTTC; CDR3aa: CASSQGLAGGNEQFF
d_gene: TRBD2; v_gene: TRBV18; j_gene: TRBJ2-1; abundance: NA; CDR3nt: TGTGCCAGCTCACCCAAAACTAGCGGGAGAGTCGAAGGGCAGTTCTTC; CDR3aa: CASSPKTSGRVEGQFF
d_gene: TRBD2; v_gene: TRBV5-4; j_gene: TRBJ2-5; abundance: NA; CDR3nt: TGTGCCAGCAGCTTGGATGGGACTAGCCCAGTGGAGACCCAGTACTTC; CDR3aa: CASSLDGTSPVETQYF
d_gene: TRBD2; v_gene: TRBV4-1; j_gene: TRBJ2-1; abundance: NA; CDR3nt: TGCGCCAGCAGCCAAGAAACTAGCGGCAACTACAATGAGCAGTTCTTC; CDR3aa: CASSQETSGNYNEQFF
d_gene: NA; v_gene: TRBV10-2; j_gene: TRBJ1-6; abundance: NA; CDR3nt: TGCGCCAGCAGTGAGTCGGGGCCCCTTCTTTCCCTCCACTTT; CDR3aa: CASSESGPLLSLHF
d_gene: TRBD1; v_gene: TRBV10-3; j_gene: TRBJ2-7; abundance: NA; CDR3nt: TGTGCCATCAGTGATAAGGGGGCCGGGTACGAGCAGTACTTC; CDR3aa: CAISDKGAGYEQYF
d_gene: NA; v_gene: TRBV25-1; j_gene: TRBJ1-6; abundance: NA; CDR3nt: TGTGCCAGCAGTGAAGGCAGGGGATGGTCACCCCTCCACTTT; CDR3aa: CASSEGRGWSPLHF
d_gene: NA; v_gene: TRBV7-8; j_gene: TRBJ2-1; abundance: NA; CDR3nt: TGTGCCAGCAGCTCCGAGGGTGAGCAGTTCTTC; CDR3aa: CASSSEGEQFF
d_gene: NA; v_gene: TRBV5-1; j_gene: TRBJ2-5; abundance: NA; CDR3nt: TGCGCCAGCAGCTTGGCACAGCTTTTTGAGACCCAGTACTTC; CDR3aa: CASSLAQLFETQYF
d_gene: NA; v_gene: TRBV9; j_gene: TRBJ2-1; abundance: NA; CDR3nt: TGTGCCAGCAGCCTTATGACAGCCCTCTCCTACAATGAGCAGTTCTTC; CDR3aa: CASSLMTALSYNEQFF
d_gene: TRBD2; v_gene: TRBV15; j_gene: TRBJ2-3; abundance: NA; CDR3nt: TGTGCCACCAGCAGAGAGGCTAGCGGGATCACAGATACGCAGTATTTT; CDR3aa: CATSREASGITDTQYF
d_gene: TRBD2; v_gene: TRBV5-8; j_gene: TRBJ2-1; abundance: once; CDR3nt: TGTGCCAGCAGCTTGCGAATCGAGGGAGAGAGGGAGGGTTATGAGCAGTTCTTC; CDR3aa: CASSLRIEGEREGYEQFF
d_gene: NA; v_gene: TRBV28; j_gene: TRBJ1-5; abundance: NA; CDR3nt: TGTGCCAGCAGTTTAATCGTATTAAGTAATCAGCCCCAGCATTTT; CDR3aa: CASSLIVLSNQPQHF
d_gene: TRBD2; v_gene: TRBV5-1; j_gene: TRBJ2-2; abundance: once; CDR3nt: TGCGCCAGCAGCTTAACCTCCCCGGGAGGCCCGAACACCGGGGAGCTGTTTTTT; CDR3aa: CASSLTSPGGPNTGELFF
d_gene: NA; v_gene: TRBV6-1; j_gene: TRBJ1-1; abundance: NA; CDR3nt: TGTGCCAGCAGTGTCTCCGTCCTCGGTACCGCGGGCACTGAAGCTTTCTTT; CDR3aa: CASSVSVLGTAGTEAFF
d_gene: TRBD1; v_gene: TRBV27; j_gene: TRBJ1-5; abundance: NA; CDR3nt: TGTGCCAGCAGTTTTCTAGGGACAGGGGGCTTGGGCAATCAGCCCCAGCATTTT; CDR3aa: CASSFLGTGGLGNQPQHF
d_gene: NA; v_gene: TRBV19; j_gene: TRBJ1-3; abundance: NA; CDR3nt: TGTGCCACGGACCCAGGGACCGGAAACACCATATATTTT; CDR3aa: CATDPGTGNTIYF
d_gene: NA; v_gene: TRBV5-1; j_gene: TRBJ1-1; abundance: NA; CDR3nt: TGCGCCAGCAGCCCCGGAGGGTGGAACACTGAAGCTTTCTTT; CDR3aa: CASSPGGWNTEAFF
d_gene: NA; v_gene: TRBV23-1; j_gene: TRBJ2-7; abundance: NA; CDR3nt: TGCGCCAGCAGTCAATCTCGGCGGGGCGACTTCTCCTACGAGCAGTACTTC; CDR3aa: CASSQSRRGDFSYEQYF
d_gene: TRBD2; v_gene: TRBV9; j_gene: TRBJ2-1; abundance: NA; CDR3nt: TGTGCCAGCAGCGTAGGAGTAGCGGGAGGTCAAGAGCAGTTCTTC; CDR3aa: CASSVGVAGGQEQFF
d_gene: NA; v_gene: TRBV25-1; j_gene: TRBJ1-1; abundance: NA; CDR3nt: TGTGCCAGCAGAGAGACTGGATCAGGGACCGACACTGAAGCTTTCTTT; CDR3aa: CASRETGSGTDTEAFF
d_gene: NA; v_gene: TRBV7-8; j_gene: TRBJ2-7; abundance: NA; CDR3nt: TGTGCCAGCAGCTTAGCGTTTATGGGGGGCGCCTACGAGCAGTACTTC; CDR3aa: CASSLAFMGGAYEQYF
d_gene: NA; v_gene: TRBV5-1; j_gene: TRBJ1-1; abundance: NA; CDR3nt: TGCGCCAGCAGCTTGTTCGTAGGGGTCGACACTGAAGCTTTCTTT; CDR3aa: CASSLFVGVDTEAFF
d_gene: NA; v_gene: TRBV5-1; j_gene: TRBJ1-1; abundance: NA; CDR3nt: TGCGCCAGCAGCGTAATAGCGGGCACTGAAGCTTTCTTT; CDR3aa: CASSVIAGTEAFF
d_gene: TRBD1; v_gene: TRBV7-7; j_gene: TRBJ2-5; abundance: NA; CDR3nt: TGTGCTAGCAGCCTAGGACAGGGGGTCCAAGAGACCCAGTACTTC; CDR3aa: CASSLGQGVQETQYF
d_gene: NA; v_gene: TRBV7-2; j_gene: TRBJ1-6; abundance: NA; CDR3nt: TGTGCCAGCAGCTCACCCTCCGGGACAAGGAGGGATTCACCCCTCCACTTT; CDR3aa: CASSSPSGTRRDSPLHF
d_gene: NA; v_gene: TRBV9; j_gene: TRBJ1-5; abundance: NA; CDR3nt: TGTGCCAGCAGCGGAACTCCCCGGGGGGCCCAGCATTTT; CDR3aa: CASSGTPRGAQHF
d_gene: NA; v_gene: TRBV28; j_gene: TRBJ1-2; abundance: NA; CDR3nt: TGTGCCAGCACGACCTATCGTAACTATGGCTACACCTTC; CDR3aa: CASTTYRNYGYTF
d_gene: TRBD1; v_gene: TRBV30; j_gene: TRBJ2-5; abundance: NA; CDR3nt: TGTGCCTGGAGTGCGGGACAGGGCCCCCAGTACTTC; CDR3aa: CAWSAGQGPQYF
d_gene: NA; v_gene: TRBV18; j_gene: TRBJ1-1; abundance: once; CDR3nt: TGTGCCAGCTCGTCCGAGTGGGGGGTGAACACTGAAGCTTTCTTT; CDR3aa: CASSSEWGVNTEAFF
d_gene: TRBD1; v_gene: TRBV27; j_gene: TRBJ2-6; abundance: NA; CDR3nt: TGTGCCAGCACCGAGAGGTCACAGGGGGCGCTTGGGGCCAACGTCCTGACTTTC; CDR3aa: CASTERSQGALGANVLTF
d_gene: NA; v_gene: TRBV6-5; j_gene: TRBJ2-3; abundance: NA; CDR3nt: TGTGCCAGCAGTTACTCGGGCCTACCAACCGGGGATACGCAGTATTTT; CDR3aa: CASSYSGLPTGDTQYF
d_gene: NA; v_gene: TRBV2; j_gene: TRBJ1-2; abundance: NA; CDR3nt: TGTGCCAGCAGTTCCGGCGACTATGGCTACACCTTC; CDR3aa: CASSSGDYGYTF
d_gene: TRBD2; v_gene: TRBV19; j_gene: TRBJ2-3; abundance: NA; CDR3nt: TGTGCCCGATACGCTATTCCATATAGTACTAGCGGGGAGCAGTATTTT; CDR3aa: CARYAIPYSTSGEQYF
d_gene: NA; v_gene: TRBV18; j_gene: TRBJ1-1; abundance: NA; CDR3nt: TGTGCCAGCTCACCGAGTGGGTTCGACACTGAAGCTTTCTTT; CDR3aa: CASSPSGFDTEAFF
d_gene: TRBD1; v_gene: TRBV19; j_gene: TRBJ2-2; abundance: NA; CDR3nt: TGTGCCAGTACCCCTTCCCGGGACAGGCCCGGGGAGCTGTTTTTT; CDR3aa: CASTPSRDRPGELFF
d_gene: TRBD1; v_gene: TRBV4-1; j_gene: TRBJ1-3; abundance: NA; CDR3nt: TGCGCCAGCAGCCAAGAGGGGCAGGGGGCTGGAAACACCATATATTTT; CDR3aa: CASSQEGQGAGNTIYF
d_gene: TRBD1; v_gene: TRBV5-8; j_gene: TRBJ2-3; abundance: NA; CDR3nt: TGTGCCAGCACCCACGGACAGGCTACAGATACGCAGTATTTT; CDR3aa: CASTHGQATDTQYF
d_gene: NA; v_gene: TRBV4-3; j_gene: TRBJ2-1; abundance: NA; CDR3nt: TGCGCCAGCAGCCAAGCGAGTAGAAGCAATGAGCAGTTCTTC; CDR3aa: CASSQASRSNEQFF
d_gene: NA; v_gene: TRBV7-2; j_gene: TRBJ1-3; abundance: NA; CDR3nt: TGTGCCAGCAGTCCAGATTCTACTGCTGGAAACACCATATATTTT; CDR3aa: CASSPDSTAGNTIYF
d_gene: NA; v_gene: TRBV10-3; j_gene: TRBJ2-7; abundance: NA; CDR3nt: TGTGCCATCAGTGGTTATTCGGACAGTTGGAAGTACTTC; CDR3aa: CAISGYSDSWKYF